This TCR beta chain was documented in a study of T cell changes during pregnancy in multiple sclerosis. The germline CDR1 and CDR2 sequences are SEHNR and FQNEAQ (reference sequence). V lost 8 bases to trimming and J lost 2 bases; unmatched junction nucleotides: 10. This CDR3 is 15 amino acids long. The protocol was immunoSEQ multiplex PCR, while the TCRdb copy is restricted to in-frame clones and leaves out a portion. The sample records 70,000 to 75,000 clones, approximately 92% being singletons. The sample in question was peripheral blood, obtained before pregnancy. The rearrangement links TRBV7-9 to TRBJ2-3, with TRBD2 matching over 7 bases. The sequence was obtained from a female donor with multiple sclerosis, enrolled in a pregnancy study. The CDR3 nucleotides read TGTGCCAGCTCAAACCGGGACTACCTCACAGATACGCAGTATTTT. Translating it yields CASSNRDYLTDTQYF.